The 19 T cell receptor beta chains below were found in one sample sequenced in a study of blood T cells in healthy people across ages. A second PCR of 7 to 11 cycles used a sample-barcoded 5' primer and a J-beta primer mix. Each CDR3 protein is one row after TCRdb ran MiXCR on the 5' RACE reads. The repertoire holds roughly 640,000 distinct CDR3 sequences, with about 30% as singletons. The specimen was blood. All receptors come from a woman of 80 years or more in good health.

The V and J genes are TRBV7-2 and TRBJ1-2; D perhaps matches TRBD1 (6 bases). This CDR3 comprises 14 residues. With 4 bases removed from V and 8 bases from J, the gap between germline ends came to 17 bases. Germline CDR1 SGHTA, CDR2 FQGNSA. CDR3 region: CASSSSGLGQGYTF. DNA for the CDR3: TGTGCCAGCAGCTCCTCGGGGCTCGGACAGGGCTACACCTTC.

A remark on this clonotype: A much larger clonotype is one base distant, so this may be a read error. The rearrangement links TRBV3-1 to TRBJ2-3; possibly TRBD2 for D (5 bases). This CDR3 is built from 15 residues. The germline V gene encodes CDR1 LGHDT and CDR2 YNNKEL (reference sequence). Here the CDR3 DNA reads TGTACCAGCAGCTCCCCGGGGATCGGGGTGGATACGCAGTATTTT. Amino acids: CTSSSPGIGVDTQYF.

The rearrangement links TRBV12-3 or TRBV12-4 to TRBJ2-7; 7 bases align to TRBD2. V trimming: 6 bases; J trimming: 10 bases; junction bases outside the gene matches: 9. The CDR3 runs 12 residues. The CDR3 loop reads CASSRDYPGQYF. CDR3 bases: TGTGCCAGCAGCCGGGACTACCCGGGACAGTACTTC.

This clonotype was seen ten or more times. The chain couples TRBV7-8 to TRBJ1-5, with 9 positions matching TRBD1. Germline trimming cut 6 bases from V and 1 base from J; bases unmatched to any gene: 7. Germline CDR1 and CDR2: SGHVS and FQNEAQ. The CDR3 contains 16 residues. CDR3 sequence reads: CASRPDRGLSNQPQHF. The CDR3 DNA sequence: TGTGCCAGCAGACCGGACAGGGGATTGAGCAATCAGCCCCAGCATTTT.

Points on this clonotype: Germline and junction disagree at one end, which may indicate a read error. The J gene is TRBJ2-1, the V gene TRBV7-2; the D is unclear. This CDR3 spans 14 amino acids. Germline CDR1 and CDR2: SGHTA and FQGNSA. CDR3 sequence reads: CATSDSGDANEQFF. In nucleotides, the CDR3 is TGTGCCACCAGCGATTCAGGAGATGCCAATGAGCAGTTCTTC.

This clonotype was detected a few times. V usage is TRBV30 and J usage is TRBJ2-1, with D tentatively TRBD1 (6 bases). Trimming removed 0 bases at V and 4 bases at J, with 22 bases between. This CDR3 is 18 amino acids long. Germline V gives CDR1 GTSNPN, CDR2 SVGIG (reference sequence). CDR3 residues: CAWSVEAPRGLRYNEQFF. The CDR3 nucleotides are TGTGCCTGGAGTGTAGAGGCCCCCAGGGGCCTTAGATACAATGAGCAGTTCTTC.

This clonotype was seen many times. CDR3 nucleotide sequence: TGTGCCAGCAGCTTGGTGACGTTGGATTTCTACGAGCAGTACTTC. It specifies CASSLVTLDFYEQYF. The chain combines TRBV5-6 with TRBJ2-7; D gene unclear. CDR1 is SGHDT, CDR2 YYEEEE, per germline. V lost 0 bases and J 3 bases, leaving 13 bases between the germline ends. The CDR3 sequence is 15 residues long.

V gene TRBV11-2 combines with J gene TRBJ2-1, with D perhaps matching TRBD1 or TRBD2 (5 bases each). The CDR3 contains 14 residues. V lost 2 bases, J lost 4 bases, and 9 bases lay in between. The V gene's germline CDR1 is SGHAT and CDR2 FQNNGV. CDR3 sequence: CASSLLEGYNEQFF. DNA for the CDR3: TGTGCCAGCAGCTTACTTGAGGGGTACAATGAGCAGTTCTTC.

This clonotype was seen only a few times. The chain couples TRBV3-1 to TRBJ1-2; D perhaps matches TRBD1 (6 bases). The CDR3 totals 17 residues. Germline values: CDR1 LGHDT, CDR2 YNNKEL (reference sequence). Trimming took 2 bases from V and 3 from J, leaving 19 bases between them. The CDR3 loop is CASSQQLNTGLHYGYTF. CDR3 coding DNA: TGTGCCAGCAGCCAACAACTTAATACAGGGCTTCACTATGGCTACACCTTC.

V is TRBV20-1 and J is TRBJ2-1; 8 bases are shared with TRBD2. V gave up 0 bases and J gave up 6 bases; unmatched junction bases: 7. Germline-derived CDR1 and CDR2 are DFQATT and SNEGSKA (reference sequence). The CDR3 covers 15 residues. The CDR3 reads CSARDKRELFNEQFF. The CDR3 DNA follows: TGCAGTGCTAGAGATAAGCGGGAGCTGTTCAATGAGCAGTTCTTC.

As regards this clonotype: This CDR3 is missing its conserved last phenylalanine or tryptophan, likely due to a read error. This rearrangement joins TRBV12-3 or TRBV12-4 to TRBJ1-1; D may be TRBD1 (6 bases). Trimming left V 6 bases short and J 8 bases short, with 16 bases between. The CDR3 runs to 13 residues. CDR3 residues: CASSQREGGEAFL. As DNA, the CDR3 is TGTGCCAGCAGCCAGCGTGAGGGGGGGGAAGCTTTCTTG.

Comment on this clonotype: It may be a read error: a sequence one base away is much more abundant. The CDR3 sequence: CASSLSAGGSEQYF. CDR3 nucleotide sequence: TGTGCCAGCAGTTTATCTGCAGGGGGGAGTGAGCAGTACTTC. The chain recombines TRBV28 with TRBJ2-5; TRBD1 is a possible D gene (7 bases). Germline V gene lookup returns CDR1 MDHEN and CDR2 SYDVKM. V lost 1 base and J 11 bases, leaving 17 bases between the germline ends. The CDR3 loop spans 14 amino acids.

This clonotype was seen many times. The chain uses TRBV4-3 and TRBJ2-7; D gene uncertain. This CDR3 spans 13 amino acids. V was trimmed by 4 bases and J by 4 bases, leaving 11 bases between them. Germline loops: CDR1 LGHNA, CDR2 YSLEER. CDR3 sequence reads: CASSPGRVYEQYF. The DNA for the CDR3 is TGCGCCAGCAGCCCCGGCCGGGTATACGAGCAGTACTTC.

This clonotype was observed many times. The CDR3 bases are TGTGCCAGCAGCTTGCCGGGAAACTATGGCTACACCTTC. This translates into CASSLPGNYGYTF. The chain joins TRBV7-3 to TRBJ1-2, with D unclear. This CDR3 contains 13 residues. The V gene's germline CDR1 is SGHTA and CDR2 FQGTGA. Trimming shortened V by 3 bases and J by 2 bases, and 7 bases separated the two germline ends.

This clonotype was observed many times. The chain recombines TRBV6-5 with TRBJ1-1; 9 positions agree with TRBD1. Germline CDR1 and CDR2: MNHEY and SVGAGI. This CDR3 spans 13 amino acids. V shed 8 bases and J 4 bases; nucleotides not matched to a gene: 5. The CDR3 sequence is CASAEQGATEAFF. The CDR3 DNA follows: TGTGCCAGCGCCGAACAGGGGGCCACTGAAGCTTTCTTT.

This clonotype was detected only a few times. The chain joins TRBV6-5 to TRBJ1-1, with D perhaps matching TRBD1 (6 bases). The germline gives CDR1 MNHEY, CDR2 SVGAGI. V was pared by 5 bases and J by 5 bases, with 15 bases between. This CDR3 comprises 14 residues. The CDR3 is CASSVNRGGTEAFF. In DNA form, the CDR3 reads TGTGCCAGCAGTGTTAATAGGGGGGGAACTGAAGCTTTCTTT.

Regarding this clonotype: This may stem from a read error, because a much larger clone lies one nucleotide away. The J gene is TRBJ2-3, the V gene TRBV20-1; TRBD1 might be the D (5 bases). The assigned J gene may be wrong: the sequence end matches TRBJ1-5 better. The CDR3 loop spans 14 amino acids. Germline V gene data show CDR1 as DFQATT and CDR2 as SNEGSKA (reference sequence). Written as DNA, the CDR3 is TGCAGTGCTCCCCAGCTTCCCGGGGCAGATACGCAGCATTTT. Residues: CSAPQLPGADTQHF.

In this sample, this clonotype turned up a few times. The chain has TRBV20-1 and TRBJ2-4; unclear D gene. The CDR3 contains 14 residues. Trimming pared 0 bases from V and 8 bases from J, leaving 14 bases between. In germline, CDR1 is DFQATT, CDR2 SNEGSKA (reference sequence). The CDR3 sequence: CSAREVIGRDIQYF. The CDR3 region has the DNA TGCAGTGCTAGAGAGGTCATAGGGCGAGACATTCAGTACTTC.

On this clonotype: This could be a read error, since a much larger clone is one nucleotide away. In DNA form, the CDR3 reads TGTGCCGGCAACAGGGGGGGAAATGAGCAGTTCTTC. Its protein product is CAGNRGGNEQFF. This chain uses TRBV3-1 with TRBJ2-1, with D possibly TRBD1 on 8 matching bases. The germline V gene has CDR1 LGHDT and CDR2 YNNKEL (reference sequence). V was shortened by 11 bases and J by 7 bases, with 15 bases between the two germline ends. The CDR3 loop spans 12 amino acids.